Below are 23 T cell receptor beta chains sequenced from a single sample in a study of blood T cells in healthy people across ages. Through a sample-barcoded 5' primer and a J-beta primer mix, a second PCR was run for roughly 6 to 12 cycles. TCRdb reprocessed the 5' RACE reads with MiXCR, giving one entry per CDR3 protein. This sample has about a million distinct CDR3 sequences; 45% to 60% occur once, and the top ten carry over 20%. The sequencing sample was made of blood. These receptors all stem from a woman in her sixties in good health.

This clonotype turned up a few times. The V and J genes are TRBV7-2 and TRBJ2-7; D might be TRBD2 (6 bases). Deletions cut 5 bases from V and 1 base from J, with 12 bases between. The CDR3 is 14 amino acids. The germline V gene encodes CDR1 SGHTA and CDR2 FQGNSA. The CDR3 reads CASSARDFSYEQYF. The DNA of the CDR3 is TGTGCCAGCAGCGCTCGGGACTTTTCCTACGAGCAGTACTTC.

This chain uses TRBV7-3 with TRBJ2-3; no definite D call. V was shortened by 4 bases and J by 1 base, with 12 bases between the two germline ends. This CDR3 has 15 amino acids. Germline V gives CDR1 SGHTA, CDR2 FQGTGA. The CDR3 nucleotides are TGTGCCAGCAGCTCAGGACCCTCGGGCACAGATACGCAGTATTTT. This sequence encodes CASSSGPSGTDTQYF.

This clonotype was seen only once. The chain links TRBV4-1 to TRBJ2-1; the D gene is possibly TRBD1 (6 bases). Trimming pared 3 bases from V and 7 bases from J, leaving 13 bases between. CDR3 length: 14 residues. Germline-derived CDR1 and CDR2 are MGHRA and YSYEKL. In DNA, the CDR3 is TGCGCCAGCAGCCACATGGACAGTGGGAATGAGCAGTTCTTC. Encoded protein: CASSHMDSGNEQFF.

Concerning this clonotype itself: Mismatch with germline at one junction end may stem from a read error. This sequence joins TRBV29-1 and TRBJ1-2; D is perhaps TRBD1 (5 bases). From germline, CDR1 is SQVTM and CDR2 ANQGSEA. The CDR3 consists of 13 residues. In DNA form, the CDR3 reads TGCTGCGTTGAGGACCGGGGGGTAGGTGGCTACACCTTC. It encodes CCVEDRGVGGYTF.

This clonotype was counted between two and nine times. V is TRBV29-1 and J is TRBJ1-2, with D possibly being TRBD1 (5 bases). Per germline, CDR1 SQVTM and CDR2 ANQGSEA. The germline V and J ends were trimmed by 5 bases and 6 bases, with 10 bases remaining between them. The CDR3 contains 11 residues. The CDR3 loop reads CSVYQGDGYTF. The CDR3 nucleotides read TGCAGCGTTTATCAGGGCGATGGCTACACCTTC.

The chain couples TRBV20-1 to TRBJ2-5; D may be TRBD1 (5 bases). The J call may not be correct, given that the DNA end is closer to TRBJ2-7. Germline V CDR1 and CDR2: DFQATT, SNEGSKA (reference sequence). This CDR3 has 13 residues. The CDR3 DNA follows: TGCAGTGCTCGAAAGCCAGGGCATGACGAGCAGTACTTC. Its protein product is CSARKPGHDEQYF.

This clonotype showed up just a few times. The chain joins TRBV15 to TRBJ2-5, with 8 bases fitting TRBD2. CDR3 length: 16 amino acids. Germline-derived CDR1 and CDR2 are LNHNV and YYDKDF (reference sequence). V was pared by 3 bases and J by 3 bases, with 9 bases of the junction left unmatched. CDR3: CATSRGISGSEETQYF. The CDR3, as DNA: TGTGCCACCAGCAGGGGAATCAGCGGGAGTGAAGAGACCCAGTACTTC.

The CDR3 DNA reads TGTGCCAGCAGTACAGAGGAGAGTGGCTACACCTTC. Translation gives CASSTEESGYTF. The chain recombines TRBV6-5 with TRBJ1-2; no reliable D call. Germline loops: CDR1 MNHEY, CDR2 SVGAGI. This CDR3 has 12 residues. Trimming took 5 bases from V and 7 from J, leaving 11 bases between them.

The chain is built from TRBV12-3 or TRBV12-4 and TRBJ2-4; maybe TRBD2 (7 bases). The CDR3 is 14 amino acids. Trimming stripped 7 bases from V and 7 bases from J, with 17 bases between. CDR3 coding DNA: TGTGCCAGCACCCCCGGGGGGCGGGCGAACATTCAGTACTTC. It codes for CASTPGGRANIQYF.

This clonotype was counted a few times. The rearrangement links TRBV28 to TRBJ2-5; 7 bases map to TRBD2. With V trimmed by 9 bases and J by 4 bases, 11 bases remained unmatched. The length of the CDR3 is 14 residues. Germline loops: CDR1 MDHEN, CDR2 SYDVKM. The CDR3 spells CASQITLAGETQYF. CDR3 coding DNA: TGTGCCAGTCAAATTACCTTAGCGGGAGAGACCCAGTACTTC.

On this clonotype itself: One junction end does not reproduce the germline sequence, and a read error may be involved. The gene calls are TRBV11-2 and TRBJ2-5, with 12 bases identical to TRBD2. In germline, CDR1 is SGHAT, CDR2 FQNNGV. CDR3 length equals 17 residues. The CDR3 sequence is CASSLGLAGGGQEIQYF. The CDR3 bases are TGTGCCAGCAGCTTAGGGCTAGCGGGAGGGGGGCAAGAGATCCAGTACTTC.

The chain uses TRBV27 and TRBJ2-7, with 8 nucleotides matching TRBD2. CDR1 is MNHEY and CDR2 is SMNVEV in the germline V gene (reference sequence). Trimming took 4 bases from V and 7 from J; bases not matched to a gene: 15. This CDR3 is 16 amino acids long. The CDR3 here is CASSSPSGAGVGEQYF. The CDR3 DNA is TGTGCCAGCAGTTCTCCCTCCGGAGCGGGAGTAGGGGAGCAGTACTTC.

The chain joins TRBV9 to TRBJ2-2; 15 bases match TRBD2. From germline, CDR1 is SGDLS and CDR2 YYNGEE. The junction had 2 bases not matched to a gene; V was cut back by 2 bases and J by 6 bases. The CDR3 length is 16 residues. The CDR3: CASSVRTSGRAGELFF. CDR3 sequence (DNA): TGTGCCAGCAGCGTTCGGACTAGCGGGAGGGCCGGGGAGCTGTTTTTT.

The chain has TRBV7-2 and TRBJ2-7, with D unresolved. The germline CDR1 and CDR2 sequences are SGHTA and FQGNSA. The CDR3 covers 14 residues. The V and J ends lost 3 bases and 1 base respectively, with 10 bases between them. CDR3 DNA sequence: TGTGCCAGCAGCTTGGGTATATTGTCCTACGAGCAGTACTTC. Amino acid sequence: CASSLGILSYEQYF.

Regarding this clonotype: One base away lies a much larger clone, so this may be a sequencing read error. The chain joins TRBV3-1 to TRBJ2-7; no definite D call. This CDR3 contains 15 residues. Germline CDR1 LGHDT, CDR2 YNNKEL (reference sequence). CDR3 in DNA: TGTGCCTGCAGCCAAGCCGTCAGAAGCTCCTACGAGCAGTACTTC. Amino acids: CACSQAVRSSYEQYF.

The CDR3 nucleotides are TGTGCCAGCATGGATATCGGGGGTGGAGATACGCAGTATTTT. This translates into CASMDIGGGDTQYF. This chain joins TRBV2 and TRBJ2-3, with D maybe TRBD2 (6 bases). This CDR3 is 14 amino acids long. CDR1 SNHLY and CDR2 FYNNEI come from the germline V gene. Trimming cost V 7 bases and J 5 bases, with 16 bases left between them.

The chain recombines TRBV7-9 with TRBJ2-3; no reliable D call. Trimming left V 5 bases short and J 2 bases short, with 14 bases between. The CDR3 runs to 15 residues. Germline-derived CDR1 and CDR2 are SEHNR and FQNEAQ (reference sequence). The CDR3 coding sequence is TGTGCCAGCAGCCCCCCGGTGGGAATCACAGATACGCAGTATTTT. Amino acid sequence: CASSPPVGITDTQYF.

The rearrangement uses TRBV6-5 and TRBJ1-6; 8 bases are a match to TRBD1. V gave up 6 bases and J gave up 10 bases; unmatched junction bases: 5. In germline, CDR1 is MNHEY, CDR2 SVGAGI. This CDR3 is built from 13 residues. Written as DNA, the CDR3 is TGTGCCAGCAGACGACAGGGGCGCTCACCCCTCCACTTT. Protein sequence: CASRRQGRSPLHF.

This rearrangement joins TRBV27 to TRBJ2-3; D gene uncertain. V lost 3 bases and J lost 2, with 9 bases in between. This CDR3 is 14 amino acids long. Germline V gives CDR1 MNHEY, CDR2 SMNVEV (reference sequence). The CDR3 DNA reads as TGTGCCAGCAGTTTGCAAGCGCCCACAGATACGCAGTATTTT. This encodes CASSLQAPTDTQYF.

This clonotype occurred many times. The V call is TRBV6-6, the J call TRBJ2-5; D unresolved. The CDR3 runs 12 residues. V was clipped by 0 bases and J by 4 bases, with 3 bases between them. Germline V gene sequence: CDR1 MNHNY, CDR2 SVGAGI (reference sequence). CDR3 amino acids: CASSYSTETQYF. CDR3 nucleotides: TGTGCCAGCAGTTACTCGACAGAGACCCAGTACTTC.

This clonotype was found a few times. The rearrangement links TRBV2 to TRBJ2-4; D possibly corresponds to TRBD1 (5 bases). Germline V gives CDR1 SNHLY, CDR2 FYNNEI. The germline V and J ends were trimmed by 6 bases and 8 bases, with 17 bases remaining between them. The CDR3 extends over 14 amino acids. CDR3 loop: CASSKGVMIDIQYF. CDR3 DNA sequence: TGTGCCAGCAGCAAAGGGGTAATGATCGACATTCAGTACTTC.

The chain combines TRBV12-3 or TRBV12-4 with TRBJ2-7, with D possibly TRBD2 on 6 matching bases. The V gene lost 6 bases and the J gene lost 0 bases, with 12 bases spanning the gap. CDR3 length: 14 residues. The DNA of the CDR3 is TGTGCCAGCAGCCGGGAGTCGAGCTCCTACGAGCAGTACTTC. Amino acids: CASSRESSSYEQYF.

The chain employs TRBV28 and TRBJ2-7; 9 bases match TRBD2. The J segment lost 0 bases and the V segment lost 11 bases, leaving 11 bases of the junction unmatched. CDR3 size: 15 residues. Germline V CDR1 and CDR2: MDHEN, SYDVKM. The CDR3 region is CAVFAGGPSSYEQYF. CDR3 DNA: TGTGCCGTGTTTGCGGGAGGGCCGAGCTCCTACGAGCAGTACTTC. The full variable domain, rest sourced from reference TRBV28 and TRBJ2-7, is DVKVTQSSRYLVKRTGEKVFLECVQDMDHENMFWYRQDPGLGLRLIYFSYDVKMKEKGDIPEGYSVSREKKERFSLILESASTNQTSMYLCAVFAGGPSSYEQYFGPGTRLTVT.